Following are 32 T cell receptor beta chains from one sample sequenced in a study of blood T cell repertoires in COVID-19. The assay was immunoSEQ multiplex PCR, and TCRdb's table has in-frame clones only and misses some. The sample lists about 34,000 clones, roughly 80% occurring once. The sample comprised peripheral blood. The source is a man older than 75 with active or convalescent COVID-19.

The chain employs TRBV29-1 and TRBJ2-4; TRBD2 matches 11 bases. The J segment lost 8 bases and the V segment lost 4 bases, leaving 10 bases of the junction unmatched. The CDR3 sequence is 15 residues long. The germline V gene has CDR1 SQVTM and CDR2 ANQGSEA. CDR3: CSVAGTSGVMDIQYF. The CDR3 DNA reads TGCAGCGTTGCAGGGACTAGCGGTGTGATGGACATTCAGTACTTC.

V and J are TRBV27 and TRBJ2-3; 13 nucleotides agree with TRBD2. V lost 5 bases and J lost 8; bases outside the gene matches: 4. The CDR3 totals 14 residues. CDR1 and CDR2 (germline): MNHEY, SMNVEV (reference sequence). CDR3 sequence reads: CASSGLAGEGTQYF. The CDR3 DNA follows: TGTGCCAGCAGTGGACTAGCGGGAGAGGGTACGCAGTATTTT.

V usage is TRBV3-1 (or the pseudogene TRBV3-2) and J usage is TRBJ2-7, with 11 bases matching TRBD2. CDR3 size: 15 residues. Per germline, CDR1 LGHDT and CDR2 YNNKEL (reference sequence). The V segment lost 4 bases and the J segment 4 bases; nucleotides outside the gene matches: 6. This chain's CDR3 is CASSLLAGGQYEQYF. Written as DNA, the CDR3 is TGTGCCAGCAGCCTTCTAGCGGGGGGACAATACGAGCAGTACTTC.

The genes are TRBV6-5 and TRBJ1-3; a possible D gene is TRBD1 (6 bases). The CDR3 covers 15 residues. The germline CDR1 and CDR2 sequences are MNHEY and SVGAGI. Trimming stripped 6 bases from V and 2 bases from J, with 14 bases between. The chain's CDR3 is CASRQDRFAGNTIYF. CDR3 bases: TGTGCCAGCAGACAAGACAGGTTCGCTGGAAACACCATATATTTT.

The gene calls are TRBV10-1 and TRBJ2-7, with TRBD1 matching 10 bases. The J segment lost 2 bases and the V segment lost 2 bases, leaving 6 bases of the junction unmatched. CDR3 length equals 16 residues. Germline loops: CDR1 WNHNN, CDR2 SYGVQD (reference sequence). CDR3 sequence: CASSEQLGQGAYEQYF. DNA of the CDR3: TGCGCCAGCAGTGAGCAGCTAGGACAGGGGGCCTACGAGCAGTACTTC.

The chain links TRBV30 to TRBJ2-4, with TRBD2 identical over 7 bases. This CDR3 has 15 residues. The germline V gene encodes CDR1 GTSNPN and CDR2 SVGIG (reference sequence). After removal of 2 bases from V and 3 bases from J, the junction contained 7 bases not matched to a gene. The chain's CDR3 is CAWSYPGGGKNIQYF. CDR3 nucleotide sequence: TGTGCCTGGAGTTATCCTGGGGGGGGCAAAAACATTCAGTACTTC.

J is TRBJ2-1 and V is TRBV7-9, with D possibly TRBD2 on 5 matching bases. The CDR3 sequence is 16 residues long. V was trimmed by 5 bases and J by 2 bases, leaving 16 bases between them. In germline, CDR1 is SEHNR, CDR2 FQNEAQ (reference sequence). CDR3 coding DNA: TGTGCCAGCAGCCACGAGACCAGCGGTACCTACAATGAGCAGTTCTTC. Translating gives CASSHETSGTYNEQFF.

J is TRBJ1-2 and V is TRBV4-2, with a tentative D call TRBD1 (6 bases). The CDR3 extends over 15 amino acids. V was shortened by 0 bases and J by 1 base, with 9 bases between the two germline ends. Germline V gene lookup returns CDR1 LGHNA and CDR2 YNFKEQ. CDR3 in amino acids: CASSQEQGRNYGYTF. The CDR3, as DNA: TGTGCCAGCAGCCAAGAGCAGGGGCGTAACTATGGCTACACCTTC.

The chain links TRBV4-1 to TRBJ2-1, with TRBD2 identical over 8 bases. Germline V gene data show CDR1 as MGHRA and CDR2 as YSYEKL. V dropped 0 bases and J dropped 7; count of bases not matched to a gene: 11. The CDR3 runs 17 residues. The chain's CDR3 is CASSQEAGRAQWNEQFF. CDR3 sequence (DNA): TGCGCCAGCAGCCAAGAGGCCGGGAGGGCCCAGTGGAATGAGCAGTTCTTC.

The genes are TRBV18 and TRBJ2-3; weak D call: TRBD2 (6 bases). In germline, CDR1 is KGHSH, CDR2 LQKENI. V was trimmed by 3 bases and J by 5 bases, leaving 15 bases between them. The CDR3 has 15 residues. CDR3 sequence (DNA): TGTGCCAGCTCACCCCGGGACTCAGCGGAAGATACGCAGTATTTT. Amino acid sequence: CASSPRDSAEDTQYF.

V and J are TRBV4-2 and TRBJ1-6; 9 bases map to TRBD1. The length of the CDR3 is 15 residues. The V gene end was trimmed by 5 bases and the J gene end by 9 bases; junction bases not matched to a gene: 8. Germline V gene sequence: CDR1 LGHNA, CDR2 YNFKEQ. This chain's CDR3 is CASSFDRGISSPLHF. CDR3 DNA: TGTGCCAGCAGCTTCGACAGGGGGATAAGTTCACCCCTCCACTTT.

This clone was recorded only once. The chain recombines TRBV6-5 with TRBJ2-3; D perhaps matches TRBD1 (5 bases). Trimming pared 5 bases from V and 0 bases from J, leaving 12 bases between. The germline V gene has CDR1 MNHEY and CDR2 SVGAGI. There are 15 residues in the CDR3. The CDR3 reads CASSPQGSSTDTQYF. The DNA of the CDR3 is TGTGCCAGCAGTCCCCAGGGTTCTAGCACAGATACGCAGTATTTT.

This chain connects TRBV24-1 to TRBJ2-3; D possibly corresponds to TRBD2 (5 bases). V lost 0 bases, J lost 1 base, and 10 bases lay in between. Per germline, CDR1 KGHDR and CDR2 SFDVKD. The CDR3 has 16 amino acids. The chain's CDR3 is CATSDLGRVGTDTQYF. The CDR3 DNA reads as TGTGCCACCAGTGATTTGGGGCGGGTCGGCACAGATACGCAGTATTTT.

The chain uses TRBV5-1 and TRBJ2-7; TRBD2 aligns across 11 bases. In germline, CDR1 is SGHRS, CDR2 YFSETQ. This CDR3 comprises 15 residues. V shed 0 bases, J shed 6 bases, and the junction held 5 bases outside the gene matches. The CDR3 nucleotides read TGCGCCAGCAGCTTGGGACTAGCGGGATTCTCCGAGCAGTACTTC. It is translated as CASSLGLAGFSEQYF.

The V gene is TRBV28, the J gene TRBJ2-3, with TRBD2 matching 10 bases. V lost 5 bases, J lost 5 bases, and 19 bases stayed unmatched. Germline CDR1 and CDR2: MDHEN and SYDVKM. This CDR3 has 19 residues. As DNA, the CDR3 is TGTGCCAGCAGTCGACGCCTCGAAACTAGCGGGATTATTGGAGATACGCAGTATTTT. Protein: CASSRRLETSGIIGDTQYF.

The CDR3 is CASSNSRLADEQFF. The CDR3 coding sequence is TGTGCCAGTAGCAATTCCAGACTAGCTGATGAGCAGTTCTTC. The genes are TRBV19 and TRBJ2-1; 7 nucleotides match TRBD2. V shed 6 bases and J 8 bases; nucleotides not matched to a gene: 10. The CDR3 extends over 14 amino acids. Germline V lookup: CDR1 LNHDA, CDR2 SQIVND (reference sequence).

CDR3 sequence reads: CASSLSLLGRRNEKLFF. CDR3 sequence (DNA): TGTGCCAGCAGTTTAAGTCTTTTGGGCAGGAGGAATGAAAAACTGTTTTTT. This chain uses TRBV28 with TRBJ1-4; D gene ambiguous. Trimming cost V 2 bases and J 5 bases, with 18 bases left between them. The CDR3 consists of 17 residues. The germline V gene encodes CDR1 MDHEN and CDR2 SYDVKM.

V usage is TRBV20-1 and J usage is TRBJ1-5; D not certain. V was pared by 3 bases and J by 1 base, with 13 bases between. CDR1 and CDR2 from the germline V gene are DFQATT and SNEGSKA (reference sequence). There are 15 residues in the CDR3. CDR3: CSASPGGDSNQPQHF. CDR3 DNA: TGCAGTGCTAGTCCAGGAGGCGACAGCAATCAGCCCCAGCATTTT.

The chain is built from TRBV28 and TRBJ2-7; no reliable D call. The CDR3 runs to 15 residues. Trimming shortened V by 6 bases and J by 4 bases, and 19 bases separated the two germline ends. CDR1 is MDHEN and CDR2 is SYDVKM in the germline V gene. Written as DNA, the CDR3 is TGTGCCAGCAGCCACGGTGATAGCTCGGCTTACGAGCAGTACTTC. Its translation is CASSHGDSSAYEQYF.

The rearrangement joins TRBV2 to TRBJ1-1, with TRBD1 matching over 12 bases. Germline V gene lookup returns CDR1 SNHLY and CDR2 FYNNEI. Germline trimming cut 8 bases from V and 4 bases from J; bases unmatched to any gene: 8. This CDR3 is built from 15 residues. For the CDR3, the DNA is TGTGCCAGCGTCCCGGGACAGGGGGCCGGCACTGAAGCTTTCTTT. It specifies CASVPGQGAGTEAFF.

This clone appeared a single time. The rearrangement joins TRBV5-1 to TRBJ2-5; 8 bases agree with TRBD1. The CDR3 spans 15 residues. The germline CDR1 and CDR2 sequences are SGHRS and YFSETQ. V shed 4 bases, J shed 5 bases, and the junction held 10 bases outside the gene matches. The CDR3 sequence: CASSLGTGDGETQYF. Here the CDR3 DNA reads TGCGCCAGCAGCCTCGGGACAGGAGACGGGGAGACCCAGTACTTC.

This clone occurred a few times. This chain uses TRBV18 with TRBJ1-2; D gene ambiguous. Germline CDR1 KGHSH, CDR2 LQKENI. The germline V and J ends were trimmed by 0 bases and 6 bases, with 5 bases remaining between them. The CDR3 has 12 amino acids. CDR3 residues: CASSPPQDGYTF. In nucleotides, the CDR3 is TGTGCCAGCTCACCACCCCAGGATGGCTACACCTTC.

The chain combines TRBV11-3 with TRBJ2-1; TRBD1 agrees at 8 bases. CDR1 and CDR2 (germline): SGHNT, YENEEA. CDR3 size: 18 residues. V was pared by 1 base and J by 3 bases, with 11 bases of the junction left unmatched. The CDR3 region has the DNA TGTGCCAGCAGCTTAGGTCTCGAAAGGACAGGGCTCTACAATGAGCAGTTCTTC. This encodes CASSLGLERTGLYNEQFF.

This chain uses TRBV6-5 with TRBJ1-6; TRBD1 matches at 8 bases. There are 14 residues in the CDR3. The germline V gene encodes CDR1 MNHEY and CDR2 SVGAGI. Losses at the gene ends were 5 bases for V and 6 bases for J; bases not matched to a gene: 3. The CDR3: CASSRTGFNSPLHF. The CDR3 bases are TGTGCCAGCAGTCGGACAGGGTTTAATTCACCCCTCCACTTT.

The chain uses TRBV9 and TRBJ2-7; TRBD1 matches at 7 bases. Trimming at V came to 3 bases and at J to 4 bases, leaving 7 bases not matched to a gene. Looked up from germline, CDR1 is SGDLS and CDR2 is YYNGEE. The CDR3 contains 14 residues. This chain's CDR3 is CASSARGDSYEQYF. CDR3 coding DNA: TGTGCCAGCAGCGCCCGAGGGGACAGTTACGAGCAGTACTTC. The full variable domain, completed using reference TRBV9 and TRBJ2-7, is DSGVTQTPKHLITATGQRVTLRCSPRSGDLSVYWYQQSLDQGLQFLIQYYNGEERAKGNILERFSAQQFPDLHSELNLSSLELGDSALYFCASSARGDSYEQYFGPGTRLTVT.

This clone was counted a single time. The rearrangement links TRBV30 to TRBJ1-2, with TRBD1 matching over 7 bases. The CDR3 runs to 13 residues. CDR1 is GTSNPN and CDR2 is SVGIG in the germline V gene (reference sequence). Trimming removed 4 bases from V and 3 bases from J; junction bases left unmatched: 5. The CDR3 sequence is CAWTRQGYYGYTF. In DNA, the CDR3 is TGTGCCTGGACCAGACAGGGTTACTATGGCTACACCTTC.

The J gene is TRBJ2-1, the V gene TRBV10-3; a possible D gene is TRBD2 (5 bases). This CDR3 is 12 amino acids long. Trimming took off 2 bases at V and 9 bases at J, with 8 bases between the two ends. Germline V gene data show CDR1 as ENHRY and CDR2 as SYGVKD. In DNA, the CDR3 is TGTGCCATCAGTGAGCTAGCAACTGAGCAGTTCTTC. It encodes CAISELATEQFF.

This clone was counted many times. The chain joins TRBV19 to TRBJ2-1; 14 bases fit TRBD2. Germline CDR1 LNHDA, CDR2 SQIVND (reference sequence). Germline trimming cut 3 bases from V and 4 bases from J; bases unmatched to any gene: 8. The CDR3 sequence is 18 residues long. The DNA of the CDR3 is TGTGCCAGTAGTATTCCCTTGGGACTAGCGGGAGTTTACAATGAGCAGTTCTTC. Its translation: CASSIPLGLAGVYNEQFF.

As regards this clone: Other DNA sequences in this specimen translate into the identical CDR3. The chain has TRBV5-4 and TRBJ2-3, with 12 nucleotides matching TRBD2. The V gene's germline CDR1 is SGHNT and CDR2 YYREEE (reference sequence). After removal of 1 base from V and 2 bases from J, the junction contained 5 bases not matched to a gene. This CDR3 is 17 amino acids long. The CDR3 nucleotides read TGTGCCAGCAGCTTGCGCCTAGCGGGAGGGCCCACAGATACGCAGTATTTT. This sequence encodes CASSLRLAGGPTDTQYF.

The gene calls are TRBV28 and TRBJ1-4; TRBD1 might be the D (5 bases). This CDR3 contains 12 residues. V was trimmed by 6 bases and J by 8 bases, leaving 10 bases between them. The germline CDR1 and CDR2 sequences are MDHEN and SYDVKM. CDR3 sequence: CASSPNREKLFF. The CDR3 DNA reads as TGTGCCAGCAGCCCTAACAGGGAAAAACTGTTTTTT. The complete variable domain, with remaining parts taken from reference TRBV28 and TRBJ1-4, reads DVKVTQSSRYLVKRTGEKVFLECVQDMDHENMFWYRQDPGLGLRLIYFSYDVKMKEKGDIPEGYSVSREKKERFSLILESASTNQTSMYLCASSPNREKLFFGSGTQLSVL.

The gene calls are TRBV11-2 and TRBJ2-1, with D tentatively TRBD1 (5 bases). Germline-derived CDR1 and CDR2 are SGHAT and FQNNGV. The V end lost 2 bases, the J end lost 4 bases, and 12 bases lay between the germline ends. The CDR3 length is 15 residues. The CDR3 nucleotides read TGTGCCAGCAGCTTATTAACAGGCCGATACAATGAGCAGTTCTTC. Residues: CASSLLTGRYNEQFF.

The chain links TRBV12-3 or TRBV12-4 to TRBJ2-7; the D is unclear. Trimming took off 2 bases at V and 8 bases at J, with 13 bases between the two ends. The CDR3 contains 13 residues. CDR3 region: CASSLKTLIKQYF. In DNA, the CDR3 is TGTGCCAGCAGTTTAAAAACTTTGATCAAGCAGTACTTC.